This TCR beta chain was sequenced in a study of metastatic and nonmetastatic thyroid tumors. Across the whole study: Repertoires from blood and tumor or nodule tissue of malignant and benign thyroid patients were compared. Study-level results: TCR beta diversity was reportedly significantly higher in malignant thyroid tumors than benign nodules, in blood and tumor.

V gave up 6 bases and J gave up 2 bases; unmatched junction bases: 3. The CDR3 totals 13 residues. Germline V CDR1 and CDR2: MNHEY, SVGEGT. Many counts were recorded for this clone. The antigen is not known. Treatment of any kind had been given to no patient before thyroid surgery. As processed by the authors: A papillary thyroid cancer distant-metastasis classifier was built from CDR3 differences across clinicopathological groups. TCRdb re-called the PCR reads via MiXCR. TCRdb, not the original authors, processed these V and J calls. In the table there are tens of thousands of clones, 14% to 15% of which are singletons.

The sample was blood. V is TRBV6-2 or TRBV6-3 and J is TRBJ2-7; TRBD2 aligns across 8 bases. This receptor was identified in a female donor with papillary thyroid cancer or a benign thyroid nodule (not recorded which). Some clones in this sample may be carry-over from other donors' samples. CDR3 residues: CASRTSGTYEQYF. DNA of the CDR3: TGTGCCAGCAGAACTAGCGGTACCTACGAGCAGTACTTC.